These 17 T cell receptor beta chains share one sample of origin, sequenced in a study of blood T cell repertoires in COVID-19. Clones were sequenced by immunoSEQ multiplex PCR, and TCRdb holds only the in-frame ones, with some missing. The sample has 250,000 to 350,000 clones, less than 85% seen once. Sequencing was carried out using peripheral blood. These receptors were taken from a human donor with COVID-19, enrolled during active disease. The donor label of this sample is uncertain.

CDR3 region: CATSRDLASNQPQHF. The CDR3 DNA reads as TGTGCCACCAGCAGAGATTTGGCCTCAAATCAGCCCCAGCATTTT. The J gene is TRBJ1-5, the V gene TRBV15; D remains ambiguous. This CDR3 is 15 amino acids long. In germline, CDR1 is LNHNV, CDR2 YYDKDF (reference sequence). The V end lost 0 bases, the J end lost 4 bases, and 10 bases lay between the germline ends. The complete variable domain, with remaining parts taken from reference TRBV15 and TRBJ1-5, reads DAMVIQNPRYQVTQFGKPVTLSCSQTLNHNVMYWYQQKSSQAPKLLFHYYDKDFNNEADTPDNFQSRRPNTSFCFLDIRSPGLGDTAMYLCATSRDLASNQPQHFGDGTRLSIL.

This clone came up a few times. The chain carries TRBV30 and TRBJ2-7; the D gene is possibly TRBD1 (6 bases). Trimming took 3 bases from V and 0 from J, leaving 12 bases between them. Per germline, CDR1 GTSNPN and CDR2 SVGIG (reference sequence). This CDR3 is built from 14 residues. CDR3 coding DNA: TGTGCCTGGAGACAGGGCCAGAGCTCCTACGAGCAGTACTTC. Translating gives CAWRQGQSSYEQYF.

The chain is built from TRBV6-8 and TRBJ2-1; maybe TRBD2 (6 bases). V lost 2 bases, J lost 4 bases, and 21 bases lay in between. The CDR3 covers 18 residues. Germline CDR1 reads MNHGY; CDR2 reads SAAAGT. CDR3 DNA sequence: TGTGCCAGCAGTTACAGAACCGCGGGACGGGCTAATTACAATGAGCAGTTCTTC. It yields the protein CASSYRTAGRANYNEQFF.

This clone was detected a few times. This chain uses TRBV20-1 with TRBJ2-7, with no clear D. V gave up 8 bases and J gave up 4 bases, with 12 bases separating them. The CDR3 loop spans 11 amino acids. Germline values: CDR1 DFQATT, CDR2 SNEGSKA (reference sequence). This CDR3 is CSPKRIYEQYF. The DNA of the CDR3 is TGCAGTCCCAAGAGGATTTACGAGCAGTACTTC.

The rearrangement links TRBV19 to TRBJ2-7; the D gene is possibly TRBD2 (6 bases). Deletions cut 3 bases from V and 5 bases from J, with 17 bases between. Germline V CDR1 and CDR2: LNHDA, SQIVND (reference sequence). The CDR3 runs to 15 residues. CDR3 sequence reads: CASSIGGTRRHEQYF. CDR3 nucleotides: TGTGCCAGTAGTATCGGCGGGACGCGTCGTCACGAGCAGTACTTC.

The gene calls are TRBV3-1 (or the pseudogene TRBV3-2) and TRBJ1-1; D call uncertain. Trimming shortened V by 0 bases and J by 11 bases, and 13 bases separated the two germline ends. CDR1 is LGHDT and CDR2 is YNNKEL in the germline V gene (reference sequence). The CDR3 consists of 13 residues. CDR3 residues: CASSQEGLRRAFF. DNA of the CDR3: TGTGCCAGCAGCCAAGAAGGTCTCCGCAGGGCTTTCTTT.

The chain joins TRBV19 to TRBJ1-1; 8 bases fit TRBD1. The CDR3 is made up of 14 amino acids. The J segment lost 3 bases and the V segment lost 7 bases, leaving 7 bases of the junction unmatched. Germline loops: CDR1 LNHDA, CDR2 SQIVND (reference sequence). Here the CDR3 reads CASTETGDYTEAFF. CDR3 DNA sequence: TGTGCCAGTACCGAGACAGGGGATTACACTGAAGCTTTCTTT.

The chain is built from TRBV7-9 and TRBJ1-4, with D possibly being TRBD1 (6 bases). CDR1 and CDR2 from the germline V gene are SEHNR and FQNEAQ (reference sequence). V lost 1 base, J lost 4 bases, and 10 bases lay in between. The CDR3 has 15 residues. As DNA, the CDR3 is TGTGCCAGCAGCTTAGTTGGGGGCTTTAATGAAAAACTGTTTTTT. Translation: CASSLVGGFNEKLFF. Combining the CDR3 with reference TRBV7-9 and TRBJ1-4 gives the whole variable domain DTGVSQNPRHKITKRGQNVTFRCDPISEHNRLYWYRQTLGQGPEFLTYFQNEAQLEKSRLLSDRFSAERPKGSFSTLEIQRTEQGDSAMYLCASSLVGGFNEKLFFGSGTQLSVL.

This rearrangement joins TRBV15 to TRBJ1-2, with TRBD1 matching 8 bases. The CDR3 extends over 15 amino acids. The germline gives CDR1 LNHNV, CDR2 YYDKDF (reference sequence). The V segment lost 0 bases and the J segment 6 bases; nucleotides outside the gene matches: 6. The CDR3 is CATSRDRGLWNGYTF. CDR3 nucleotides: TGTGCCACCAGCAGAGACAGGGGGCTGTGGAATGGCTACACCTTC.

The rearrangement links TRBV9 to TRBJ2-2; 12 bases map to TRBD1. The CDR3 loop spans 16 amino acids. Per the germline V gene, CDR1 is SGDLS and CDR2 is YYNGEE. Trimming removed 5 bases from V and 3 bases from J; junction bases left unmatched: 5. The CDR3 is CASSAGTGGDTGELFF. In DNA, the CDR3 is TGTGCCAGCAGTGCGGGGACAGGGGGCGACACCGGGGAGCTGTTTTTT.

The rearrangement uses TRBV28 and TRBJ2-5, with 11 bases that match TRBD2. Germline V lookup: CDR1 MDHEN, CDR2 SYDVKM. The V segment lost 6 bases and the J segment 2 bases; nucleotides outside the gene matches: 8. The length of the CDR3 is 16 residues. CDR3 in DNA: TGTGCCAGCAGGAAAGATTTAGCGGGAGGGCAAGAGACCCAGTACTTC. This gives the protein CASRKDLAGGQETQYF. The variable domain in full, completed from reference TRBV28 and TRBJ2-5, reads DVKVTQSSRYLVKRTGEKVFLECVQDMDHENMFWYRQDPGLGLRLIYFSYDVKMKEKGDIPEGYSVSREKKERFSLILESASTNQTSMYLCASRKDLAGGQETQYFGPGTRLLVL.

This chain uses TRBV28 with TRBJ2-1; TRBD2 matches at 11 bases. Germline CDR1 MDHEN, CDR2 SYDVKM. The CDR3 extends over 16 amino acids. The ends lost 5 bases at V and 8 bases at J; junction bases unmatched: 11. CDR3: CASSPPLAGGPDEQFF. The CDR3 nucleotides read TGTGCCAGCAGTCCTCCGTTAGCGGGAGGGCCGGATGAGCAGTTCTTC.

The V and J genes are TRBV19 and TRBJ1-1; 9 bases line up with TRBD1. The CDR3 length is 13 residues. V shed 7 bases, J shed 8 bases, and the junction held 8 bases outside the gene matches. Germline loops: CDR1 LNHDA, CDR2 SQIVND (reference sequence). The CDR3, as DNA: TGTGCCAGTACCAACCGGGACAGGGACGAAGCTTTCTTT. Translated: CASTNRDRDEAFF. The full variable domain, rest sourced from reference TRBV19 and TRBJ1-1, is DGGITQSPKYLFRKEGQNVTLSCEQNLNHDAMYWYRQDPGQGLRLIYYSQIVNDFQKGDIAEGYSVSREKKESFPLTVTSAQKNPTAFYLCASTNRDRDEAFFGQGTRLTVV.

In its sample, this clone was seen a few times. The CDR3 DNA follows: TGCGCCAGCGCGGGCATTCAGACAGGGAGACCCTTTCCAGATACGCAGTATTTT. Translating gives CASAGIQTGRPFPDTQYF. The genes are TRBV4-3 and TRBJ2-3; 7 nucleotides line up with TRBD1. Germline V gene lookup returns CDR1 LGHNA and CDR2 YSLEER. The length of the CDR3 is 18 residues. J lost 4 bases, V lost 8 bases, and 21 bases had no gene match.

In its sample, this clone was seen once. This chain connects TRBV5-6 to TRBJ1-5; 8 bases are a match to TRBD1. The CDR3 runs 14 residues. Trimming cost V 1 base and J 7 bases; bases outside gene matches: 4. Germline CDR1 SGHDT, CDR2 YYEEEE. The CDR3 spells CASSLWTGQQPQHF. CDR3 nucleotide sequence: TGTGCCAGCAGCTTGTGGACAGGGCAACAGCCCCAGCATTTT.

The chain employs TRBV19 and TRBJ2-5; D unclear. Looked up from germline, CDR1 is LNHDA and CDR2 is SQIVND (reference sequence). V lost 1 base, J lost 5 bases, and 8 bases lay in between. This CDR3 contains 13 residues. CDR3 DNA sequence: TGTGCCAGTAGTATAGCTGCGGAGGAGACCCAGTACTTC. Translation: CASSIAAEETQYF.

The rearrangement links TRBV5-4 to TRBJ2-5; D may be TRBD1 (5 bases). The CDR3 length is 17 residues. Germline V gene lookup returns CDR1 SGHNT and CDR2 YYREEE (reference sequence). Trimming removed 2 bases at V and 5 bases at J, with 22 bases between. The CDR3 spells CASSLGKGLPFGETQYF. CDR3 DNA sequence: TGTGCCAGCAGCTTAGGGAAGGGGCTTCCTTTCGGGGAGACCCAGTACTTC.